A single sample is the source of the 27 T cell receptor beta chains below, sequenced in a study of shared clonotypes between healthy human individuals (TCRdb year 2020). The library came from the immunoSEQ multiplex PCR assay. TCRdb mirrors the immuneACCESS table, restricted to in-frame sequences. Some clones are absent from its copies; in checked studies, under half trace to an unresolved V gene, and the reason for the others is unknown. This sample comprises some 2,000,000 clones, approximately 96% of them detected only once. The biggest ten clones account for 0.1% to 0.15% of the sample. The sequencing input was naive CD4+ T cells sorted from blood. The cell subset or site label corresponds to: CD45RA+ positively selected. The origin of the receptors is a man aged 18 to 30 in good health.

The rearrangement links TRBV10-3 to TRBJ2-7; 9 bases are shared with TRBD1. Losses at the gene ends were 10 bases for V and 3 bases for J; bases not matched to a gene: 4. This CDR3 region has 12 residues. The V gene's germline CDR1 is ENHRY and CDR2 SYGVKD. CDR3 amino acids: CASRQGGYEQYF. CDR3 nucleotide sequence: TGTGCCAGTAGACAGGGGGGCTACGAGCAGTACTTC.

A remark on this clone: Other DNA sequences within the sample encode an identical CDR3. This chain connects TRBV18 to TRBJ2-5; a possible D gene is TRBD1 (5 bases). The V and J ends lost 0 bases and 2 bases respectively, with 10 bases between them. Germline CDR1 is KGHSH and CDR2 is LQKENI. This CDR3 comprises 15 residues. The CDR3 DNA follows: TGTGCCAGCTCACCACCAGGGGCCCCTCAAGAGACCCAGTACTTC. This encodes CASSPPGAPQETQYF.

The rearrangement uses TRBV30 and TRBJ2-2, with TRBD1 matching 7 bases. J lost 4 bases, V lost 5 bases, and 10 bases had no gene match. From germline, CDR1 is GTSNPN and CDR2 SVGIG (reference sequence). The CDR3 runs 15 residues. Written as DNA, the CDR3 is TGTGCCTGGGGGGTCGACAGGGCGGGCACCGGGGAGCTGTTTTTT. Translated, it gives CAWGVDRAGTGELFF.

With regard to this clone: Other nucleotide sequences in the sample specify the same CDR3. The CDR3 bases are TGCGCCAGCAGCTTCGACAGGGGTCCAGATACGCAGTATTTT. This gives the protein CASSFDRGPDTQYF. The chain links TRBV5-1 to TRBJ2-3, with TRBD1 identical over 8 bases. The CDR3 covers 14 residues. Germline lookup yields CDR1 SGHRS and CDR2 YFSETQ. V trimming: 2 bases; J trimming: 4 bases; junction bases outside the gene matches: 3.

The chain carries TRBV7-2 and TRBJ1-1, with no clear D. The CDR3 has 14 amino acids. V shed 1 base and J shed 1 base, with 7 bases lying between them. Germline lookup yields CDR1 SGHTA and CDR2 FQGNSA. The CDR3: CASSLGWGNTEAFF. CDR3 DNA: TGTGCCAGCAGCTTAGGGTGGGGGAACACTGAAGCTTTCTTT.

The DNA for the CDR3 is TGCGCCAGCAGCTCGGACAGCAGGAACACCGGGGAGCTGTTTTTT. Translated: CASSSDSRNTGELFF. This rearrangement joins TRBV5-1 to TRBJ2-2; D is perhaps TRBD1 (6 bases). The V gene lost 3 bases and the J gene lost 1 base, with 10 bases spanning the gap. This CDR3 is built from 15 residues. Per germline, CDR1 SGHRS and CDR2 YFSETQ.

This sequence joins TRBV9 and TRBJ2-5, with TRBD2 matching over 9 bases. Germline assignment: CDR1 SGDLS and CDR2 YYNGEE. This CDR3 contains 16 residues. J was trimmed by 5 bases and V by 1 base; bases with no gene match: 9. Written as DNA, the CDR3 is TGTGCCAGCAGCGTAAGCCTAGCGGGGTCGGGTGAGACCCAGTACTTC. It yields the protein CASSVSLAGSGETQYF.

V is TRBV5-1 and J is TRBJ1-4; D gene uncertain. The CDR3 covers 14 residues. Looked up from germline, CDR1 is SGHRS and CDR2 is YFSETQ. Trimming left V 1 base short and J 7 bases short, with 11 bases between. CDR3 amino acids: CASSLTGVGEKLFF. Here the CDR3 DNA reads TGCGCCAGCAGCTTGACGGGTGTTGGTGAAAAACTGTTTTTT.

With regard to this clone: The sample carries other DNA sequences with the same CDR3. The chain links TRBV7-6 to TRBJ2-7; the D is unclear. The CDR3 is 12 residues long. The V end lost 1 base, the J end lost 3 bases, and 4 bases lay between the germline ends. From germline, CDR1 is SGHVS and CDR2 FNYEAQ. CDR3 residues: CASSLGDYEQYF. CDR3 sequence (DNA): TGTGCCAGCAGCTTAGGAGACTACGAGCAGTACTTC.

This clone was seen once. The gene calls are TRBV7-9 and TRBJ1-2, with a tentative D call TRBD1 (5 bases). V lost 5 bases, J lost 5 bases, and 6 bases lay in between. The germline gives CDR1 SEHNR, CDR2 FQNEAQ (reference sequence). This CDR3 is built from 11 residues. The CDR3 spells CASSRGYGYTF. CDR3 nucleotides: TGTGCCAGCAGCCGGGGGTATGGCTACACCTTC.

The chain links TRBV11-3 to TRBJ2-3; 13 positions match TRBD2. CDR1 SGHNT and CDR2 YENEEA come from the germline V gene. V was clipped by 5 bases and J by 4 bases; unmatched bases: 6. The length of the CDR3 is 16 residues. The CDR3 loop is CASSPRTSGGPDTQYF. For the CDR3, the DNA is TGTGCCAGCAGCCCCAGGACTAGCGGGGGACCAGATACGCAGTATTTT.

The chain combines TRBV6-1 with TRBJ1-2; unclear D gene. The V gene's germline CDR1 is MNHNS and CDR2 SASEGT. The CDR3 totals 12 residues. Trimming pared 2 bases from V and 8 bases from J, leaving 9 bases between. In nucleotides, the CDR3 is TGTGCCAGCAGTGAAAACTGGGGAGGCTACACCTTC. Translating it yields CASSENWGGYTF.

The chain recombines TRBV30 with TRBJ2-1, with TRBD2 identical over 15 bases. Trimming cost V 4 bases and J 0 bases; bases outside gene matches: 4. The CDR3 runs to 17 residues. Germline V lookup: CDR1 GTSNPN, CDR2 SVGIG (reference sequence). CDR3 amino acids: CAWKGTSGRLSYNEQFF. The CDR3 DNA is TGTGCCTGGAAGGGGACTAGCGGGAGGCTCTCCTACAATGAGCAGTTCTTC.

The genes are TRBV4-1 and TRBJ2-7; the match to TRBD1 covers 11 bases. V shed 4 bases and J 1 base; nucleotides not matched to a gene: 9. This CDR3 has 17 residues. Germline lookup yields CDR1 MGHRA and CDR2 YSYEKL. CDR3: CASSRTSGTGGSYEQYF. In nucleotides, the CDR3 is TGCGCCAGCAGCCGTACTTCCGGGACAGGGGGGTCCTACGAGCAGTACTTC.

The V call is TRBV15, the J call TRBJ1-5; the D is unclear. CDR3 length: 16 residues. Between the trimmed V and J ends, which lost 0 bases and 6 bases, there was a span of 15 bases. Per the germline V gene, CDR1 is LNHNV and CDR2 is YYDKDF (reference sequence). CDR3: CATSRDLSLAGQPQHF. In DNA form, the CDR3 reads TGTGCCACCAGCAGAGATCTCAGTCTGGCCGGTCAGCCCCAGCATTTT.

The J gene is TRBJ2-1, the V gene TRBV7-3; 15 nucleotides line up with TRBD2. Trimming removed 5 bases from V and 13 bases from J; junction bases left unmatched: 12. The CDR3 has 16 residues. Germline CDR1 reads SGHTA; CDR2 reads FQGTGA. This CDR3 is CASSPTPGLAGGGQFF. CDR3 DNA sequence: TGTGCCAGCAGCCCTACCCCCGGACTAGCGGGGGGGGGACAGTTCTTC.

The chain joins TRBV19 to TRBJ2-7, with 8 nucleotides matching TRBD2. The CDR3 spans 15 residues. CDR1 and CDR2 (germline): LNHDA, SQIVND (reference sequence). The V segment lost 6 bases and the J segment 2 bases; nucleotides outside the gene matches: 9. CDR3: CASSPLGGATYEQYF. CDR3 in DNA: TGTGCCAGTAGCCCCCTCGGGGGGGCCACCTACGAGCAGTACTTC.

This chain links TRBV28 with TRBJ2-1; 7 bases agree with TRBD2. J gave up 4 bases and V 5 bases, and 11 bases lay outside the gene matches. The CDR3 has 16 amino acids. The germline V gene has CDR1 MDHEN and CDR2 SYDVKM. CDR3 DNA: TGTGCCAGCAGTCTCCCGGGAGTAGCGGGTTACAATGAGCAGTTCTTC. This gives the protein CASSLPGVAGYNEQFF.

The rearrangement links TRBV29-1 to TRBJ1-2; perhaps TRBD1 as D (5 bases). V gave up 0 bases and J gave up 6 bases, with 23 bases separating them. Germline CDR1 and CDR2: SQVTM and ANQGSEA. This CDR3 has 17 residues. Here the CDR3 reads CSVEEGYGFGTGDGYTF. DNA of the CDR3: TGCAGCGTTGAAGAAGGTTATGGCTTTGGGACGGGAGATGGCTACACCTTC.

The CDR3 DNA follows: TGCAGCGCCTTGAACGAGCCCCTCAACACTGAAGCTTTCTTT. Translating it yields CSALNEPLNTEAFF. The chain employs TRBV29-1 and TRBJ1-1, with no clear D. The CDR3 contains 14 residues. With 7 bases removed from V and 2 bases from J, the gap between germline ends came to 17 bases. The germline gives CDR1 SQVTM, CDR2 ANQGSEA.

The V and J genes are TRBV5-1 and TRBJ2-1; 15 bases match TRBD2. V lost 3 bases to trimming and J lost 5 bases; unmatched junction nucleotides: 6. Germline CDR1 SGHRS, CDR2 YFSETQ. The length of the CDR3 is 17 residues. CDR3 nucleotide sequence: TGCGCCAGCAGCTGGGGGACTAGCGGGAGGTCGAACAATGAGCAGTTCTTC. Amino acid sequence: CASSWGTSGRSNNEQFF.

The rearrangement joins TRBV19 to TRBJ2-7; possibly TRBD1 for D (6 bases). The CDR3 loop spans 14 amino acids. The ends were cut back, 6 bases at V and 5 bases at J, with 17 bases in the middle. Per the germline V gene, CDR1 is LNHDA and CDR2 is SQIVND (reference sequence). As DNA, the CDR3 is TGTGCCAGTAGCCGACAGGATATTAAGAACGAGCAGTACTTC. Translated, it gives CASSRQDIKNEQYF.

As DNA, the CDR3 is TGCGCCAGCAGCCAAGACCCTGGACTAGCGGGAGCCGCACTAGCCAAAAACATTCAGTACTTC. Protein sequence: CASSQDPGLAGAALAKNIQYF. The chain carries TRBV4-3 and TRBJ2-4; 13 bases match TRBD2. V lost 0 bases and J lost 0; bases outside the gene matches: 11. The CDR3 runs to 21 residues. Germline V gene data show CDR1 as LGHNA and CDR2 as YSLEER.

The V gene is TRBV27, the J gene TRBJ1-6; D might be TRBD1 (5 bases). Per germline, CDR1 MNHEY and CDR2 SMNVEV (reference sequence). The CDR3 has 14 amino acids. The germline V and J ends were trimmed by 7 bases and 9 bases, with 16 bases remaining between them. CDR3 protein: CASKSRAQGSPLHF. The CDR3 bases are TGTGCCAGCAAAAGTAGGGCTCAGGGTTCACCCCTCCACTTT.

The J gene is TRBJ2-1, the V gene TRBV15; D may be TRBD2 (5 bases). V gave up 5 bases and J gave up 8 bases, with 13 bases separating them. Germline loops: CDR1 LNHNV, CDR2 YYDKDF (reference sequence). The CDR3 totals 13 residues. The CDR3 reads CATSVAGSDEQFF. The CDR3 DNA sequence: TGTGCCACCAGCGTGGCAGGTAGCGATGAGCAGTTCTTC. The complete variable domain, with remaining parts taken from reference TRBV15 and TRBJ2-1, reads DAMVIQNPRYQVTQFGKPVTLSCSQTLNHNVMYWYQQKSSQAPKLLFHYYDKDFNNEADTPDNFQSRRPNTSFCFLDIRSPGLGDTAMYLCATSVAGSDEQFFGPGTRLTVL.

A note on this clone: The sample carries other DNA sequences with the same CDR3. The CDR3 loop is CASSIGSGSYEQYF. The CDR3 bases are TGTGCCAGTAGTATAGGGAGCGGGAGCTACGAGCAGTACTTC. The rearrangement links TRBV19 to TRBJ2-7, with TRBD2 matching over 8 bases. Germline assignment: CDR1 LNHDA and CDR2 SQIVND (reference sequence). V trimming: 1 base; J trimming: 3 bases; junction bases outside the gene matches: 2. The CDR3 sequence is 14 residues long.

The chain has TRBV10-3 and TRBJ2-7; D remains ambiguous. The CDR3 is 14 residues long. V was trimmed by 6 bases and J by 7 bases, leaving 19 bases between them. Germline assignment: CDR1 ENHRY and CDR2 SYGVKD. Here the CDR3 reads CAISRTGVASEQYF. Written as DNA, the CDR3 is TGTGCCATCAGCAGGACCGGAGTTGCGAGTGAGCAGTACTTC.